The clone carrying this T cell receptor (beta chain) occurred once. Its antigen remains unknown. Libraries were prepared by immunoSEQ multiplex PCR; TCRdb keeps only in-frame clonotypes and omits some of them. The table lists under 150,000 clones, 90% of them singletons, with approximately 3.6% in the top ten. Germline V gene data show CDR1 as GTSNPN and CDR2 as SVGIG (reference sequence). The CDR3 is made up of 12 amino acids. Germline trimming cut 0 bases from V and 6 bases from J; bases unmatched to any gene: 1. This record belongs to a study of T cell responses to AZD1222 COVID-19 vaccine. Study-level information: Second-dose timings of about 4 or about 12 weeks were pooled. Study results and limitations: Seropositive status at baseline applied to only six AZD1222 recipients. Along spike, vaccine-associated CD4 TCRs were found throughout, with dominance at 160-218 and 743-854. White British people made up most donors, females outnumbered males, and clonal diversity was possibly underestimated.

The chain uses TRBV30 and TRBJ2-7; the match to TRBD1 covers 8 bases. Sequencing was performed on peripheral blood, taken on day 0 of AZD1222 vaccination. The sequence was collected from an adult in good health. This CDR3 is CAWSVTGAEQYF. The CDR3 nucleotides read TGTGCCTGGAGTGTGACAGGGGCCGAGCAGTACTTC.